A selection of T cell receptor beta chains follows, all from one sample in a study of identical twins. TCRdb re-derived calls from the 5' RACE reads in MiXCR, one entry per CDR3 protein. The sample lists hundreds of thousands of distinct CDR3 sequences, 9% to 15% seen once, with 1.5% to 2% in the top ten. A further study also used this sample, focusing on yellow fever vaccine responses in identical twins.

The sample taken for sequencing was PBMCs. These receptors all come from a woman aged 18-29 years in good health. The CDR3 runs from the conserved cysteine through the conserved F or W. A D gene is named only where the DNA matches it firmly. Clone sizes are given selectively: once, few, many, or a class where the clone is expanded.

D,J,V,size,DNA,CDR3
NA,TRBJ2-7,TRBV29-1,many,TGCAGCGTTGAACTTGGAGGGGGCTACGAGCAGTACTTC,CSVELGGGYEQYF
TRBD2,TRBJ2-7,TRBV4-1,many,TGCGCCAGCAGCCACAGGACCCTCACAGTCCTAGCGGGAGAAACCTACGAGCAGTACTTC,CASSHRTLTVLAGETYEQYF
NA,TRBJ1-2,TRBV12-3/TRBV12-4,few,TGTGCCAGCAGTTACCGCTCCGCCACCTGGGGCTACACCTTC,CASSYRSATWGYTF
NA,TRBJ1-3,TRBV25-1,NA,TGTGCCAGCAGTGCAGGGAGCGCTGGAAACACCATATATTTT,CASSAGSAGNTIYF
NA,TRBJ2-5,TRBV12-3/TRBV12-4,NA,TGTGCCAGCAGTTTAGTACAACTCCGGGAGACCCAGTACTTC,CASSLVQLRETQYF
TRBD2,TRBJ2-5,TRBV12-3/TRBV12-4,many,TGTGCCAGCAGTTTATTTGGGGAGGGCCCTGAGACCCAGTACTTC,CASSLFGEGPETQYF
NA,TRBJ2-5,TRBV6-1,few,TGTGCCAGTGGGGAGCTCCCAAAAGAGACCCAGTACTTC,CASGELPKETQYF
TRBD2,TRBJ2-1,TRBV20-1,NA,TGCAGCCAGGTTAGCGGGGGGGTCCGCAATGAGCAGTTCTTC,CSQVSGGVRNEQFF
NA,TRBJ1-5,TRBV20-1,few,TGCAGTGCTAGAGAGGGGTGGCCCCAGCATTTT,CSAREGWPQHF
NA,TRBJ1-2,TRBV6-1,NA,TGTGCCAGCAGCTTCCGGGACGGGGGAGCCTATGGCTACACCTTC,CASSFRDGGAYGYTF
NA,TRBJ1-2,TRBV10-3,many,TGTGCCATCACTCCGGGTTCCGCCTATGGCTACACCTTC,CAITPGSAYGYTF
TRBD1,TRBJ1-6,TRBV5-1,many,TGCGCCAGCAGAGGGGGGACAGGGGAAACCCTTCTCCACTTT,CASRGGTGETLLHF
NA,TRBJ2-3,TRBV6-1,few,TGTGCCAGCAGTACCCTGTCCGGGGCGACAGATACGCAGTATTTT,CASSTLSGATDTQYF
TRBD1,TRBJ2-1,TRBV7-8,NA,TGTGCCAGCCGCCAGACAGGGGGCGCGTATGAGCAGTTCTTC,CASRQTGGAYEQFF